This entry features one T cell receptor (beta chain) sequence. Its matching antigen is unknown. Per the germline V gene, CDR1 is MNHEY and CDR2 is SMNVEV (reference sequence). This CDR3 has 14 residues. Trimming removed 0 bases from V and 6 bases from J, with 12 bases in between. These donors counted as nominally healthy when sampled, but unrecorded immune exposures were likely. Both 60 Vbeta primers and 13 Jbeta primers went into the PCR. Profiling relied on immunoSEQ multiplex PCR, and the TCRdb table lists in-frame clones only, not all of them. The profile covers about 160,000 clones, with 65% to 85% appearing a single time and almost 3% taken by the ten largest. The data belong to a study of cytomegalovirus exposure and HLA in healthy donors. Study-level findings and limits: Compared with the approximately 680-donor mean, an Asian-associated ancestry cluster reportedly had fewer N-insertions, according to a later analysis. In an earlier analysis, most TCR beta V segments were productive about 87% or about 30% of the time. An apparent linkage of common viral pathogens to several of the most significant clusters emerged in a later analysis.

The V call is TRBV27, the J call TRBJ2-7, with a weak D call TRBD2 (5 bases). The source is a woman in her forties or fifties in good health and CMV-seropositive. Sequencing was done on a sample of PBMCs. The CDR3, as DNA: TGTGCCAGCAGTTTATCGGGAGCTCCCGGCGAGCAGTACTTC. Protein sequence: CASSLSGAPGEQYF.